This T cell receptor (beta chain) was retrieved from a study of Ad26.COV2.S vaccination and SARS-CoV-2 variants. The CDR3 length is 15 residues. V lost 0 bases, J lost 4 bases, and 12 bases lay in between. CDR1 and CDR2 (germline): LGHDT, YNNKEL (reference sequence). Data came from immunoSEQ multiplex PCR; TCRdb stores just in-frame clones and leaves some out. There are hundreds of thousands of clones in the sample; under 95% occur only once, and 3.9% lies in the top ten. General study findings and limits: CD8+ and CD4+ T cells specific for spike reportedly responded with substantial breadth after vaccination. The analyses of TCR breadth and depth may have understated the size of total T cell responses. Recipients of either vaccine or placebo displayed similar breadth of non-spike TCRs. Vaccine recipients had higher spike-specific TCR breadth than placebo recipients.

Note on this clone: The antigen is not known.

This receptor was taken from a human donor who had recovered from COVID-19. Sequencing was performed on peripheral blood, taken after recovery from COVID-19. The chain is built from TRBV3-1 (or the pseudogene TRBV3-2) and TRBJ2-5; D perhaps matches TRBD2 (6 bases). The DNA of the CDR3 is TGTGCCAGCAGCCAAGATACCGGGGGTGGAGAGACCCAGTACTTC. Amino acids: CASSQDTGGGETQYF.